Sequencing of this T cell receptor (beta chain) was carried out in a study of cytomegalovirus exposure and HLA in healthy donors. General study points: Cytomegalovirus status was reportedly diagnosed by the classifier with high specificity and sensitivity.

This CDR3 region has 17 residues. Primers for the PCR totalled 60 Vbeta and 13 Jbeta. Sequencing was performed with immunoSEQ multiplex PCR; in TCRdb, only in-frame clones are kept and a portion is missing. The sample yields 90,000 to 150,000 clones, roughly 60% seen once. Comments on this clone: No antigen is known for it.

The source is a man aged 40-50 years in good health and CMV-seropositive. The chain has TRBV1 and TRBJ2-3; the table names TRBD2, a call not compared with the DNA. TRBV1 is a known pseudogene. The sample consisted of PBMCs. Here the CDR3 DNA reads TGCACCAGCAGCCAAGAAGGTCCGGCTAGCGGGGTAAATACGCAGTATTTT. This encodes CTSSQEGPASGVNTQYF.